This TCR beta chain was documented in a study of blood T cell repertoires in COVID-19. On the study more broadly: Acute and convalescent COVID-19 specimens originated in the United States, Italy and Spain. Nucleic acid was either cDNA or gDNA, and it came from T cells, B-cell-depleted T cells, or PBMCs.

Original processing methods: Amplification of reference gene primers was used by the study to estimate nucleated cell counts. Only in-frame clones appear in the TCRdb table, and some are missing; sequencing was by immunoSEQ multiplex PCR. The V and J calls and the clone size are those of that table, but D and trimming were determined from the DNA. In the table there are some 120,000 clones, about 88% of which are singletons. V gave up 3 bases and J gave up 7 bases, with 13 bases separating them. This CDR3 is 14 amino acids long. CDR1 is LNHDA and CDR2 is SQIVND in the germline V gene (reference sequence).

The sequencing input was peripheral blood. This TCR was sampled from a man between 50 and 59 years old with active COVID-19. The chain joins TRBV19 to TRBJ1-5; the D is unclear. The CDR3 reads CASSILRAGQPQHF. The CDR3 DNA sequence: TGTGCCAGTAGTATTTTGAGGGCTGGACAGCCCCAGCATTTT.